This T cell receptor (beta chain) was profiled in a study of T-cell reconstitution after alpha-beta-depleted transplantation in children. Study outcomes and limitations: T cells produced anew were the main source of T-cell counts and diversity one year after transplant. There were some patients whose high TCRbeta diversity at day 60 came from surviving recipient T cells and thymic progenitors.

Details on this clonotype: The target antigen is unknown. At one boundary the junction diverges from the germline segment, which might be a read error.

Library preparation (for TCRbeta) was performed with unique molecular identifiers. One entry per CDR3 protein, called by TCRdb with MiXCR from the PCR reads. The sample comprises approximately 230,000 distinct CDR3 sequences, roughly a quarter of which are singletons, and 4.5% to 5.5% rests with the top ten. The CDR3 runs 17 residues. Germline CDR1 and CDR2: MNHEY and SVGEGT. V is TRBV6-2 or TRBV6-3 and J is TRBJ2-3; 9 bases are shared with TRBD2. The sequence came from a female patient aged 2-9 years who had a stem cell transplant for congenital amegakaryocytic thrombocytopenia, so the T cells may come from the graft donor. This material consisted of PBMCs, mostly from graft donor cells, taken 360 days after TCRalphabeta/CD19-depleted stem cell transplant. CDR3 residues: CASSHSRLAEYTDTQYF. The CDR3 DNA reads as TGTGCCAGCAGTCACTCAAGACTAGCGGAGTACACAGATACGCAGTATTTT.